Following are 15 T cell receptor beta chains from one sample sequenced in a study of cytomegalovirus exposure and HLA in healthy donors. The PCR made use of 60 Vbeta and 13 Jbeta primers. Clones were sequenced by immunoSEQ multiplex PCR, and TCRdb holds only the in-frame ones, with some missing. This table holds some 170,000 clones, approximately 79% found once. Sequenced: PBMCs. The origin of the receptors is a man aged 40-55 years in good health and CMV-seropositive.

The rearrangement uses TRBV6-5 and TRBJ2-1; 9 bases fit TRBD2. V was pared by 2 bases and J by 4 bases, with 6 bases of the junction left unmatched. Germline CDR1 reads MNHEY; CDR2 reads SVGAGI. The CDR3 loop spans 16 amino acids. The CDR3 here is CASSYTAGGPYNEQFF. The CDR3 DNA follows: TGTGCCAGCAGTTACACCGCGGGAGGGCCTTACAATGAGCAGTTCTTC.

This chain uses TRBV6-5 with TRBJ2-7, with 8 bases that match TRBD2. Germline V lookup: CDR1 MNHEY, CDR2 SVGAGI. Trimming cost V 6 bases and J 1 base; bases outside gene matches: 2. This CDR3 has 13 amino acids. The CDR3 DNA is TGTGCCAGCAGCCGGGAGGGGTCCTACGAGCAGTACTTC. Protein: CASSREGSYEQYF.

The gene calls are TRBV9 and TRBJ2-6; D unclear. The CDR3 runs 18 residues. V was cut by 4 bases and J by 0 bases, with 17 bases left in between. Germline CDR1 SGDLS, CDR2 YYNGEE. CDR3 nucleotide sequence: TGTGCCAGCAGCCCTTCCCCCCCGGAGCGCTCTGGGGCCAACGTCCTGACTTTC. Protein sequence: CASSPSPPERSGANVLTF.

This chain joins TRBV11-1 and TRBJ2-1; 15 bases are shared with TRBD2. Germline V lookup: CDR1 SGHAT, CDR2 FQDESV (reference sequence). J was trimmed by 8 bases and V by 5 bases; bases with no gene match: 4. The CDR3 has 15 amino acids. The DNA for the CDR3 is TGTGCCAGCAGCCAGGGACTAGCGGGAGGCGATGAGCAGTTCTTC. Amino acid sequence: CASSQGLAGGDEQFF.

In nucleotides, the CDR3 is TGTGCCAGCAGTTTACGTGGCGGATACGAGCAGTACTTC. It translates to CASSLRGGYEQYF. The chain has TRBV27 and TRBJ2-5; no reliable D call. The J call may be in error: the DNA end matches TRBJ2-7 better. The CDR3 runs 13 residues. Germline values: CDR1 MNHEY, CDR2 SMNVEV (reference sequence).

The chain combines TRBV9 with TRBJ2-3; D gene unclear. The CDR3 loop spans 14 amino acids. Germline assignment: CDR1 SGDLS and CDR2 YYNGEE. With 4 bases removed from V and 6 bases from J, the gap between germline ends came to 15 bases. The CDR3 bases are TGTGCCAGCAGCCCCCCCCAACCGCGGGATACGCAGTATTTT. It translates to CASSPPQPRDTQYF.

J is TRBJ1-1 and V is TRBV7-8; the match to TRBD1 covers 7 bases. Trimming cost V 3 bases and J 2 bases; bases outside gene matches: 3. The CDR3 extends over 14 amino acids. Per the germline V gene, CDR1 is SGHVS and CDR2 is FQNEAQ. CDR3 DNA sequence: TGTGCCAGCAGCTTCGGGACAGTAAACACTGAAGCTTTCTTT. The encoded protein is CASSFGTVNTEAFF.

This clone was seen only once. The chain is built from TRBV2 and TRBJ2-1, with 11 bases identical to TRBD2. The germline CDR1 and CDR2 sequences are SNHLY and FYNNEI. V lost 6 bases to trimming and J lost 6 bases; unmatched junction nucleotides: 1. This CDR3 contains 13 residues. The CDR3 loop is CASSGLAGNEQFF. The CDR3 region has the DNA TGTGCCAGCAGCGGACTAGCGGGCAATGAGCAGTTCTTC.

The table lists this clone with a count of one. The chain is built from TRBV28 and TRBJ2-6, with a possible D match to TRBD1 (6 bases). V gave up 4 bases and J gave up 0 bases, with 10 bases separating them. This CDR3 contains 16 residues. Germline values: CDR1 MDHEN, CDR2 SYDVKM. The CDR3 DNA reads TGTGCCAGCAGTTCCGGACAGAGCTCTGGGGCCAACGTCCTGACTTTC. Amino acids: CASSSGQSSGANVLTF. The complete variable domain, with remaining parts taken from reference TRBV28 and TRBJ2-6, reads DVKVTQSSRYLVKRTGEKVFLECVQDMDHENMFWYRQDPGLGLRLIYFSYDVKMKEKGDIPEGYSVSREKKERFSLILESASTNQTSMYLCASSSGQSSGANVLTFGAGSRLTVL.

The CDR3 sequence is CASSLTGTLQSTEAFF. In DNA form, the CDR3 reads TGCGCCAGCAGCTTAACCGGGACACTTCAGTCCACTGAAGCTTTCTTT. V is TRBV5-1 and J is TRBJ1-1; a weak D match, TRBD1 (6 bases). This CDR3 has 16 amino acids. From germline, CDR1 is SGHRS and CDR2 YFSETQ. The V end lost 2 bases, the J end lost 4 bases, and 18 bases lay between the germline ends.

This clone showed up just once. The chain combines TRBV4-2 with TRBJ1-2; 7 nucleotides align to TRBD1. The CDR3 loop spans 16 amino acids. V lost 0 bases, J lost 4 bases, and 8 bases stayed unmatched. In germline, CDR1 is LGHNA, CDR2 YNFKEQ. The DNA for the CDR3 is TGTGCCAGCAGCCAAGATCTAGGGGGCCGGATCTATGGCTACACCTTC. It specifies CASSQDLGGRIYGYTF.

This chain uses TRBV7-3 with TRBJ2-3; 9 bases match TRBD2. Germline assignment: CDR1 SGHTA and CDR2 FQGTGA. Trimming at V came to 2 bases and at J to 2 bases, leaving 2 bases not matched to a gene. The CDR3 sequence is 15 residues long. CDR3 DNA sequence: TGTGCCAGCAGCTTACTAGCGGGGCTCACAGATACGCAGTATTTT. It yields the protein CASSLLAGLTDTQYF.

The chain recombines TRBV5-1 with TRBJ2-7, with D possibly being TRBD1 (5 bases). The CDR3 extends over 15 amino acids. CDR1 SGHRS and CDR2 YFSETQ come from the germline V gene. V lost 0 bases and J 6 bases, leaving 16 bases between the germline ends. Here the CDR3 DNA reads TGCGCCAGCAGCTTGGAAGGGCAGGGCCCCAGCGAGCAGTACTTC. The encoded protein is CASSLEGQGPSEQYF.

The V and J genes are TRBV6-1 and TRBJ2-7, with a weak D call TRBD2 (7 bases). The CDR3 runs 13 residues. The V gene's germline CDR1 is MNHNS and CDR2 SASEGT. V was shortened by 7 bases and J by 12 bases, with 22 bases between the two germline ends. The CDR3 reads CASKTGGGGSRYF. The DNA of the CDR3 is TGTGCCAGCAAGACCGGAGGGGGGGGGAGTCGGTACTTC.

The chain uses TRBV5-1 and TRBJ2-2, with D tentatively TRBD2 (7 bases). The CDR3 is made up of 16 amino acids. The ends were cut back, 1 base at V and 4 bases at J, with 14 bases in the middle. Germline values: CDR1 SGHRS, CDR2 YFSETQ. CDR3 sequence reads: CASSLSRGGATGELFF. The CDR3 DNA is TGCGCCAGCAGCTTGTCCAGGGGAGGGGCCACCGGGGAGCTGTTTTTT.